The clone carrying this T cell receptor beta chain was detected a few times. The antigen is undetermined. The trim removed 3 bases at V and 8 bases at J, leaving 3 bases unmatched. This CDR3 is built from 15 residues. CDR1 and CDR2 (germline): MNHEY, SVGEGT. TCRdb re-clonotyped the PCR reads through MiXCR. The sample lists about 6,200 clones, roughly 29% occurring once. These data are taken from a study of metastatic and nonmetastatic thyroid tumors. Among the patients, none had received any treatment before thyroid surgery. Whole-study results and caveats: Reportedly, malignant thyroid tumors had significantly higher TCR beta diversity than benign nodules, in blood and tumor.

The sample comprised adjacent normal tissue. The rearrangement uses TRBV6-2 or TRBV6-3 and TRBJ2-1; TRBD2 aligns across 14 bases. The sequence derives from a female donor with papillary thyroid cancer or a benign thyroid nodule (not recorded which). Some clones in this sample may be carry-over from other donors' samples. The CDR3 loop is CASSYRLAGGDEQFF. The CDR3 DNA reads as TGTGCCAGCAGTTATCGACTAGCGGGGGGGGATGAGCAGTTCTTC.